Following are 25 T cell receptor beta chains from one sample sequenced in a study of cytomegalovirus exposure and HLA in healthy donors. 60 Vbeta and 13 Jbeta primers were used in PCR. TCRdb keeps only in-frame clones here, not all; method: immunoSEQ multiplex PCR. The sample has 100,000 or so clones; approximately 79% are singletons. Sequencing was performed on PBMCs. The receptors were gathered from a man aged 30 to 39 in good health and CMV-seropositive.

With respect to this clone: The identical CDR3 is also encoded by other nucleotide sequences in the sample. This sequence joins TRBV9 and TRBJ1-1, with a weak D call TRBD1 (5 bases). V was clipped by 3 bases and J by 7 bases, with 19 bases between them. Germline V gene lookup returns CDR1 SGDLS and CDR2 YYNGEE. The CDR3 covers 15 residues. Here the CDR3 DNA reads TGTGCCAGCAGCGCACACGGGCAGGGAAAATATGAAGCTTTCTTT. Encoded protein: CASSAHGQGKYEAFF.

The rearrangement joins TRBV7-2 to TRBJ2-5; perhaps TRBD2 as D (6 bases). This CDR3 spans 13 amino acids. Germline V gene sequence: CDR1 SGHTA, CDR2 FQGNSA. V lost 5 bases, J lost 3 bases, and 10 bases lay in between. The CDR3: CASSPWREETQYF. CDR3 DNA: TGTGCCAGCAGCCCTTGGAGGGAAGAGACCCAGTACTTC.

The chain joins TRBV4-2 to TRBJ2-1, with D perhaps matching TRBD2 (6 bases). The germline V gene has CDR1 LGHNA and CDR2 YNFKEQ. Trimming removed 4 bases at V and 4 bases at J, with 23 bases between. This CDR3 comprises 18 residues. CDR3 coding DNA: TGTGCCAGCAGCCGCATCATAGCCTATGGAGGGGCATACAATGAGCAGTTCTTC. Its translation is CASSRIIAYGGAYNEQFF.

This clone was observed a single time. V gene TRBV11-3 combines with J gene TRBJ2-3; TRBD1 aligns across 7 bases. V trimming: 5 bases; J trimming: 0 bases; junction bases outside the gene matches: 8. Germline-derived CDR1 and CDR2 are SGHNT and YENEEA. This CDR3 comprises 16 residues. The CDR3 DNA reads TGTGCCAGCAGCCCCGACCCGACAGGGAGCACAGATACGCAGTATTTT. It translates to CASSPDPTGSTDTQYF. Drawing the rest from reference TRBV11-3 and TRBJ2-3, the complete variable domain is EAGVVQSPRYKIIEKKQPVAFWCNPISGHNTLYWYLQNLGQGPELLIRYENEEAVDDSQLPKDRFSAERLKGVDSTLKIQPAELGDSAVYLCASSPDPTGSTDTQYFGPGTRLTVL.

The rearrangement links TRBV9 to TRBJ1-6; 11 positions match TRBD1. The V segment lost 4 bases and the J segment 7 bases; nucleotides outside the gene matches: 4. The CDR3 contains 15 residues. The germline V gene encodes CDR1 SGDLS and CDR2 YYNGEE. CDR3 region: CASSPRTGGNSPLHF. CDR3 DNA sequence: TGTGCCAGCAGCCCCAGGACAGGGGGCAATTCACCCCTCCACTTT.

The CDR3 is CASGVDSSQETQYF. Here the CDR3 DNA reads TGTGCCAGCGGAGTTGACAGTAGCCAAGAGACCCAGTACTTC. The gene calls are TRBV5-6 and TRBJ2-5; D is perhaps TRBD1 (5 bases). The CDR3 loop spans 14 amino acids. Trimming shortened V by 7 bases and J by 1 base, and 14 bases separated the two germline ends. Per the germline V gene, CDR1 is SGHDT and CDR2 is YYEEEE.

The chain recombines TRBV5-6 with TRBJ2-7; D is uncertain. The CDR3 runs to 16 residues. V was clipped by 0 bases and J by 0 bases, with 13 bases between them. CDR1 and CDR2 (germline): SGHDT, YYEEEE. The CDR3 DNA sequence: TGTGCCAGCAGCTTGGATTCGGGTCAGAACTCCTACGAGCAGTACTTC. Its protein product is CASSLDSGQNSYEQYF.

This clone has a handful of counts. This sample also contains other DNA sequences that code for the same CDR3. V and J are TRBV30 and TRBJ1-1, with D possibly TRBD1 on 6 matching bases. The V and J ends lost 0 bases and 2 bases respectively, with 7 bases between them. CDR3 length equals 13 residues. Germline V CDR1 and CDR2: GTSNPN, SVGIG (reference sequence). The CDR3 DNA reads TGTGCCTGGAGTGTACAGGGAAACACTGAAGCTTTCTTT. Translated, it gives CAWSVQGNTEAFF. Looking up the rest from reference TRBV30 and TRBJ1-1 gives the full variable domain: SQTIHQWPATLVQPVGSPLSLECTVEGTSNPNLYWYRQAAGRGLQLLFYSVGIGQISSEVPQNLSASRPQDRQFILSSKKLLLSDSGFYLCAWSVQGNTEAFFGQGTRLTVV.

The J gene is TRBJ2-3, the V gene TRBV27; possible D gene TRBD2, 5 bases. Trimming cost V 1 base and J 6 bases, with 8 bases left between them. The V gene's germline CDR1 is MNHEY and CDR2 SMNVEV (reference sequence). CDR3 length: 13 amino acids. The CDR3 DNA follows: TGTGCCAGCAGTTTATTCCGCGGGGATACGCAGTATTTT. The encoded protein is CASSLFRGDTQYF.

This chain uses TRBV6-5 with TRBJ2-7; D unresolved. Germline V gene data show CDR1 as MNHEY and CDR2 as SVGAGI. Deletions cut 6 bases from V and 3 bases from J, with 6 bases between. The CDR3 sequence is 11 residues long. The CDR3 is CASSKSYEQYF. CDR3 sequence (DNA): TGTGCCAGCAGCAAGAGCTACGAGCAGTACTTC.

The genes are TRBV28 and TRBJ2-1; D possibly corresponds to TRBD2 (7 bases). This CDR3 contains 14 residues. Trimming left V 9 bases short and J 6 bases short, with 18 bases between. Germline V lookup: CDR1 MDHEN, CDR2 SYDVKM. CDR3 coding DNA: TGTGCCAGTACGGGGGGCGGGGGAGGCAATGAGCAGTTCTTC. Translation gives CASTGGGGGNEQFF.

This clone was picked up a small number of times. In DNA form, the CDR3 reads TGCAGCGCCGGGACAGGGAGGAGGGAGACCCAGTACTTC. Translated: CSAGTGRRETQYF. This chain joins TRBV29-1 and TRBJ2-5; 9 bases align to TRBD1. The ends lost 7 bases at V and 5 bases at J; junction bases unmatched: 8. CDR1 SQVTM and CDR2 ANQGSEA come from the germline V gene. The CDR3 extends over 13 amino acids. Variable domain in full (rest from reference TRBV29-1 and TRBJ2-5): SAVISQKPSRDICQRGTSLTIQCQVDSQVTMMFWYRQQPGQSLTLIATANQGSEATYESGFVIDKFPISRPNLTFSTLTVSNMSPEDSSIYLCSAGTGRRETQYFGPGTRLLVL.

This CDR3 reads CASSVPGVQAPGNTIYF. The CDR3, as DNA: TGTGCCAGCAGTGTTCCGGGGGTCCAAGCTCCTGGAAACACCATATATTTT. The chain carries TRBV2 and TRBJ1-3, with D possibly matching TRBD1 (5 bases). The V and J ends lost 4 bases and 2 bases respectively, with 18 bases between them. This CDR3 spans 17 amino acids. The germline gives CDR1 SNHLY, CDR2 FYNNEI.

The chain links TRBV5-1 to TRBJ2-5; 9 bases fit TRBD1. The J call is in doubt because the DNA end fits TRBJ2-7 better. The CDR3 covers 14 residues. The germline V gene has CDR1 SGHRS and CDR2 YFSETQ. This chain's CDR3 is CASSAGTGPYEQYF. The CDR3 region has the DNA TGCGCCAGCAGCGCCGGGACAGGGCCCTACGAGCAGTACTTC.

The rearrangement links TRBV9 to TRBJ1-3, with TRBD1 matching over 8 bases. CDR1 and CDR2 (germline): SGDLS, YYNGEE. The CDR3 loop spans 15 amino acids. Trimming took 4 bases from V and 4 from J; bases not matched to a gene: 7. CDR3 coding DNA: TGTGCCAGCAGCCCTTGGACAGGGTCAGGAAACACCATATATTTT. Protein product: CASSPWTGSGNTIYF.

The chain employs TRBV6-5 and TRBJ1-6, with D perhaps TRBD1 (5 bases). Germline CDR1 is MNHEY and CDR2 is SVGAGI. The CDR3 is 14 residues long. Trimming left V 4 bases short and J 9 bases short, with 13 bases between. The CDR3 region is CASSSQGLASPLHF. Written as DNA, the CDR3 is TGTGCCAGCAGTTCCCAGGGCCTCGCTTCACCCCTCCACTTT.

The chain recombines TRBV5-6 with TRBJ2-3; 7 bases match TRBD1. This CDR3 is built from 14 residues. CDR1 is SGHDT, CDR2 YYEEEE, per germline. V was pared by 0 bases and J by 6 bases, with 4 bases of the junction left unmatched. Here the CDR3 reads CASSLGEGGDTQYF. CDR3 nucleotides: TGTGCCAGCAGCTTGGGGGAAGGGGGCGATACGCAGTATTTT.

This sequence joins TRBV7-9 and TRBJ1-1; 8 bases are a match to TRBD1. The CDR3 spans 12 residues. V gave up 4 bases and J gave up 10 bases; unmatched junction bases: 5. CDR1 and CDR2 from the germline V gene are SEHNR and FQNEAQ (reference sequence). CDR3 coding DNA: TGTGCCAGCAGCTCGAGGACAGGGCTAGCTTTCTTT. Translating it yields CASSSRTGLAFF.

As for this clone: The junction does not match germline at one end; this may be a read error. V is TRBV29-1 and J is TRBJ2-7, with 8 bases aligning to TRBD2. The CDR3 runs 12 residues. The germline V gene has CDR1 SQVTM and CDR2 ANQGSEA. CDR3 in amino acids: CSGRTSSHEQYF. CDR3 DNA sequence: TGCAGCGGTAGGACTAGCTCCCACGAGCAGTACTTC.

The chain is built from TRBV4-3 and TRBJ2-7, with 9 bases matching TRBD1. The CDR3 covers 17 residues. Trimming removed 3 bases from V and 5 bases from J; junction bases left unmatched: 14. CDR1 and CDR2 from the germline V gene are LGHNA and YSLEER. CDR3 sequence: CASSQFTGTGWRDEQYF. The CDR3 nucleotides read TGCGCCAGCAGCCAGTTCACCGGGACAGGGTGGAGGGACGAGCAGTACTTC.

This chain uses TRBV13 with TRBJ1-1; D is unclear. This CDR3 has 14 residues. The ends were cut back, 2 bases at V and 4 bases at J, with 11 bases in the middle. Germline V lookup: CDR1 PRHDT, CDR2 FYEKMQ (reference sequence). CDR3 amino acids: CASSLWADLTEAFF. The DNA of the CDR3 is TGTGCCAGCAGCTTATGGGCTGACCTCACTGAAGCTTTCTTT.

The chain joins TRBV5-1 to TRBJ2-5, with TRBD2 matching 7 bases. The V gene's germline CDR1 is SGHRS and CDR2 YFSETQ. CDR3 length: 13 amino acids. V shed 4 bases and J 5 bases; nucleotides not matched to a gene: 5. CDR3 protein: CASSRTREETQYF. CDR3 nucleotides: TGCGCCAGCAGCAGGACTAGGGAGGAGACCCAGTACTTC.

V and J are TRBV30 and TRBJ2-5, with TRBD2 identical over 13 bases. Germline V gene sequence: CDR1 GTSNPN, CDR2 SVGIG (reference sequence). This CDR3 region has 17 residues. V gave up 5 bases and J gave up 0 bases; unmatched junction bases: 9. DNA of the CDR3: TGTGCCTGGCCGACTAGCGGGGGGAATGCGTACCAAGAGACCCAGTACTTC. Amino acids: CAWPTSGGNAYQETQYF.

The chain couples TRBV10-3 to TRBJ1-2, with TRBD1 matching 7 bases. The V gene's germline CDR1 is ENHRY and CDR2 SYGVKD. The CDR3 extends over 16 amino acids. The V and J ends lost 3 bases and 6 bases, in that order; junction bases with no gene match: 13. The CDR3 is CAISDATGPGVDGYTF. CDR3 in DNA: TGTGCCATCAGTGATGCGACAGGGCCAGGGGTGGATGGCTACACCTTC.

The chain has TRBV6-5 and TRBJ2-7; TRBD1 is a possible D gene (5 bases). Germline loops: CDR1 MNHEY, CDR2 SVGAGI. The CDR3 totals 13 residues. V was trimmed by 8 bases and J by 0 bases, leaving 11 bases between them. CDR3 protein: CASGAPLSYEQYF. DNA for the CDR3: TGTGCCAGCGGGGCTCCTCTCTCCTACGAGCAGTACTTC.